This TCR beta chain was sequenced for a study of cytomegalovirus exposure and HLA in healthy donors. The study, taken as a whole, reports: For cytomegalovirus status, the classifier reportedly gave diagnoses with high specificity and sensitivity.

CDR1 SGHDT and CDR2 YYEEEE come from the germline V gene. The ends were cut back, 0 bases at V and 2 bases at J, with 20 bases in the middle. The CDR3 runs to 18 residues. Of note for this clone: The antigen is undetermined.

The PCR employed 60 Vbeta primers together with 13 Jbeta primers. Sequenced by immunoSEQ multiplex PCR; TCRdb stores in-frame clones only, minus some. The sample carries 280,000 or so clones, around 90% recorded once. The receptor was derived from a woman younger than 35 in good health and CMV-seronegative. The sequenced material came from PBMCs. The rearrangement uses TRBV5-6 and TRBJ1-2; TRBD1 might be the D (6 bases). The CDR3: CASSLARTDRYLNYGYTF. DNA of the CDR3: TGTGCCAGCAGCTTGGCACGGACAGACCGTTACCTAAACTATGGCTACACCTTC.